The rows below give T cell receptor beta chains drawn from one sample of a study of PD-L1 blockade in urothelial cancer. Sequenced by immunoSEQ multiplex PCR; TCRdb stores in-frame clones only, minus some. Seen here are tens of thousands of clones, approximately 81% observed once, and the top ten hold 14%. The sample consisted of PBMCs, taken around atezolizumab (anti-PD-L1) treatment. The receptors were gathered from a man in his fifties or sixties with urothelial cancer. Each CDR3 is given with its conserved first and last residue. The D gene is left open where the match is weak. The size field is filled for only some rows; it gives once, few, many or a size class.

cdr3_nt cdr3_aa j_call clone_size v_call d_call
TGCGCCAGCTCTACTATACAGGGATTAGATACGCAGTATTTT CASSTIQGLDTQYF TRBJ2-3 NA TRBV10-2 NA
TGTGCCTGGAGCGCGGGGCCTCACTCTGGAAACACCATATATTTT CAWSAGPHSGNTIYF TRBJ1-3 NA TRBV30 NA
TGTGCCAGCAGCTTAGAGTCGGGACCCCTCCACTTT CASSLESGPLHF TRBJ1-6 NA TRBV7-9 NA
TGTGCCAGCAGCTTAGCAGTCTCTTTCTCCTACGAGCAGTACTTC CASSLAVSFSYEQYF TRBJ2-7 NA TRBV11-2 NA
TGTGCCAGCAGTCTAAGCAGGGTTCACGAGCAGTACTTC CASSLSRVHEQYF TRBJ2-7 NA TRBV28 NA
TGTGCCAGCAGCCCAGGACAGCTAGAGACCCAGTACTTC CASSPGQLETQYF TRBJ2-5 once TRBV7-2 NA
TGTGCCAGTAGAACCTCAATAGCCTCGTTCGTAAGCTACACCTTC CASRTSIASFVSYTF TRBJ1-2 NA TRBV19 NA
TGTGCCAGCAGCTTACATAACATGAACACTGAAGCTTTCTTT CASSLHNMNTEAFF TRBJ1-1 once TRBV7-9 NA
TGTGCCAGCAGCTTTGCGAGCTCCTACGAGCAGTACTTC CASSFASSYEQYF TRBJ2-7 NA TRBV7-2 NA
TGCGCCAGCAGCCTTAGCGGGGTTCCGCCCCAAGAGACCCAGTACTTC CASSLSGVPPQETQYF TRBJ2-5 NA TRBV5-1 TRBD2
TGTGCCAGCAGTGCACAGGGAGAGTCCGGGGAGCTGTTTTTT CASSAQGESGELFF TRBJ2-2 NA TRBV6-4 NA
TGTGCCAGCTCACCCAGGGACAGCCTGAAGAACACCGGGGAGCTGTTTTTT CASSPRDSLKNTGELFF TRBJ2-2 NA TRBV18 TRBD1
TGTGCCAGCCAGGGGATCGAAGAGACCCAGTACTTC CASQGIEETQYF TRBJ2-5 NA TRBV6-1 NA
TGTGCCTGGAGTCCAGGGGGGAATGAGCAGTTCTTC CAWSPGGNEQFF TRBJ2-1 NA TRBV30 NA
TGTGCCAGCAGCTTGAGTTATAGGACAGTAAACACCATATATTTT CASSLSYRTVNTIYF TRBJ1-3 NA TRBV5-6 NA
TGTGCCAGCAGTTTAGTTGGGGGCAGCTTTACAGATACGCAGTATTTT CASSLVGGSFTDTQYF TRBJ2-3 NA TRBV27 NA
TGTGCCAGTAGTCGACTAGCGGTAGACAATGAGCAGTTCTTC CASSRLAVDNEQFF TRBJ2-1 NA TRBV19 TRBD2
TGTGCCAGCAGTTCCCTGGAGGTATGGCAGTACTTC CASSSLEVWQYF TRBJ2-7 NA TRBV28 NA
TGTGCCAGCTCACCAAAGGATGCGGCGAGCTCCTATAATTCACCCCTCCACTTT CASSPKDAASSYNSPLHF TRBJ1-6 few TRBV18 NA
TGTGCCAGCAGCGTTCAACCAGAACCTAATGAAAAACTGTTTTTT CASSVQPEPNEKLFF TRBJ1-4 NA TRBV9 NA
TGTGCTAGCAGCTTAGGGACTAGCGGGGGCGCGGAGACCCAGTACTTC CASSLGTSGGAETQYF TRBJ2-5 NA TRBV7-7 TRBD2
TGTGCCAGCTCACTGGACAGGGATTCCTACGAGCAGTACTTC CASSLDRDSYEQYF TRBJ2-7 NA TRBV18 TRBD1
TGTGCCAGCAGTTACCAAACAGGGAGCGCAGATACGCAGTATTTT CASSYQTGSADTQYF TRBJ2-3 NA TRBV11-2 NA
TGCGCCAGCAGCTCGGGACAGGACTTTGAAAAACTGTTTTTT CASSSGQDFEKLFF TRBJ1-4 NA TRBV5-1 TRBD1
TGTGCCAGTAGTATCTCGGCAGGGGGTTTACGACAGCAGTACTTC CASSISAGGLRQQYF TRBJ2-7 NA TRBV19 TRBD1
TGCGCCAGCAGCCAAGCCCAGGGCCCGCTAAACCCCTATGGCTACACCTTC CASSQAQGPLNPYGYTF TRBJ1-2 NA TRBV4-1 NA
TGCGCCAGCAGCCAAGATGCGGCGGGAGGGTACACCGGGGAGCTGTTTTTT CASSQDAAGGYTGELFF TRBJ2-2 NA TRBV4-3 TRBD2
TGTGCCAGCACGACGGCGGGGTGGACTGAAGCTTTCTTT CASTTAGWTEAFF TRBJ1-1 NA TRBV14 NA
TGTGCCAGCAGCCCGGGGATTGAAGCTTTCTTT CASSPGIEAFF TRBJ1-1 NA TRBV7-8 NA
TGTGCCAGCAGCTTAGCCAGGGGACGCTCCAATGAGCAGTTCTTC CASSLARGRSNEQFF TRBJ2-1 NA TRBV11-1 NA
TGTGCCAGCAGCTTGGGTCTGAGCTCTGGAAACACCATATATTTT CASSLGLSSGNTIYF TRBJ1-3 once TRBV5-8 NA
TGTGCCAGCAGCCAAGAGTCTAATCGAGTCTACGAGCAGTACTTC CASSQESNRVYEQYF TRBJ2-7 few TRBV4-2 NA
TGTGCCAGCAGCTTAGAGTGGGGCCTAGCGGGGGTATACGAGCAGTACTTC CASSLEWGLAGVYEQYF TRBJ2-7 NA TRBV7-2 TRBD2
TGTGCCAGCAGCTTGGCGGGAGCGAGCTCCTACGAGCAGTACTTC CASSLAGASSYEQYF TRBJ2-7 NA TRBV5-4 NA
TGTGCCAGCAGCACGGCGGTGGGAAACACCATATATTTT CASSTAVGNTIYF TRBJ1-3 NA TRBV5-4 NA